The rows below give T cell receptor beta chains drawn from one sample of a study of CD8 T cell repertoires and HIV-1 epitope variants. Generated by immunoSEQ multiplex PCR, the TCRdb table keeps only in-frame clones and is missing some. The sample has about 95,000 clones, 74% seen once. Material for sequencing was uncultured baseline CD8+ T cells from peripheral blood mononuclear cells (PBMCs). These TCRs come from a male donor with HIV. CDR3s leave out the opening cysteine and the closing phenylalanine or tryptophan. Fields, in order: CDR3 protein, V gene, J gene.

CDR3: AISPEVGTDTQY
V: TRBV10-3
J: TRBJ2-3

CDR3: ASSDLARGNTDTQY
V: TRBV2
J: TRBJ2-3

CDR3: ASSELVGTNYGYT
V: TRBV25-1
J: TRBJ1-2

CDR3: ASSLQGRSSYNEQF
V: TRBV27
J: TRBJ2-1

CDR3: ATSTGYNEQF
V: TRBV15
J: TRBJ2-1

CDR3: ASSLTTGANTEAF
V: TRBV4-2
J: TRBJ1-1

CDR3: AIRARQGDQETQY
V: TRBV10-3
J: TRBJ2-5

CDR3: ASRPGGSYNEQF
V: TRBV9
J: TRBJ2-1

CDR3: ASSYSAGIINTQY
V: TRBV6-6
J: TRBJ2-3

CDR3: SVEAGGGYT
V: TRBV29-1
J: TRBJ1-2

CDR3: ASSIGEGYTEAF
V: TRBV19
J: TRBJ1-1

CDR3: ASRISTGAYGYT
V: TRBV6-1
J: TRBJ1-2

CDR3: ASSLGGMGATDTQY
V: TRBV7-8
J: TRBJ2-3

CDR3: ASSNAANYGYT
V: TRBV11-2
J: TRBJ1-2

CDR3: ASSRTGDSNQPQH
V: TRBV5-1
J: TRBJ1-5

CDR3: ASSSTGAHNEQF
V: TRBV5-1
J: TRBJ2-1

CDR3: ASSPPTGTYEQY
V: TRBV18
J: TRBJ2-7

CDR3: ASSVATGVADTIY
V: TRBV9
J: TRBJ1-3

CDR3: ASSQDRSGANTGELF
V: TRBV4-1
J: TRBJ2-2

CDR3: ASSQVPSRGETQY
V: TRBV4-1
J: TRBJ2-5

CDR3: ASSSLGQTPYEQY
V: TRBV6-1
J: TRBJ2-7

CDR3: ASSFSKSLGNT
V: TRBV28
J: TRBJ1-2

CDR3: ASSPPGQDSYEQY
V: TRBV28
J: TRBJ2-7

CDR3: ASSLETSGGETQY
V: TRBV6-6
J: TRBJ2-5

CDR3: ATYRVMETQY
V: TRBV28
J: TRBJ2-5

CDR3: ASSSSGTGLKDTQY
V: TRBV7-9
J: TRBJ2-3

CDR3: ASSLTGGEYEQF
V: TRBV28
J: TRBJ2-1

CDR3: ASSQPGDYPYEQY
V: TRBV6-6
J: TRBJ2-7

CDR3: ASSQANTGASNQPQH
V: TRBV4-1
J: TRBJ1-5

CDR3: ASSYEAVGSNQPQH
V: TRBV4-2
J: TRBJ1-5

CDR3: ASSLNEGDYNEQF
V: TRBV5-1
J: TRBJ2-1

CDR3: ASSPSAGTGDLLGEQY
V: TRBV5-1
J: TRBJ2-7

CDR3: ASSGAGASTDTQY
V: TRBV6-1
J: TRBJ2-3

CDR3: ASSRQLQETQY
V: TRBV19
J: TRBJ2-5

CDR3: ASSLGGSGELF
V: TRBV27
J: TRBJ2-2

CDR3: ASSLIGLAAYEQY
V: TRBV5-1
J: TRBJ2-7

CDR3: ASSYPAGDETQY
V: TRBV6-6
J: TRBJ2-5

CDR3: SVEIGNTIY
V: TRBV29-1
J: TRBJ1-3

CDR3: ASSTRTAGQYGYT
V: TRBV6-6
J: TRBJ1-2

CDR3: AIRSGSDHYGYT
V: TRBV10-3
J: TRBJ1-2

CDR3: ASSLAPFNQETQY
V: TRBV5-4
J: TRBJ2-5

CDR3: ASSQEGQGDGGYT
V: TRBV4-1
J: TRBJ1-2

CDR3: ASSLLTEQY
V: TRBV7-2
J: TRBJ2-7

CDR3: ASSWTGVTEAF
V: TRBV19
J: TRBJ1-1

CDR3: ASSVVPGTNYGYT
V: TRBV9
J: TRBJ1-2

CDR3: AIRGGTEAF
V: TRBV28
J: TRBJ1-1

CDR3: AWSVKTGGMNTEAF
V: TRBV30
J: TRBJ1-1

CDR3: ASSEYGEGHGYT
V: TRBV25-1
J: TRBJ1-2

CDR3: AISSGTGLTGELF
V: TRBV10-3
J: TRBJ2-2

CDR3: ASRKVVEGNQPQH
V: TRBV5-5
J: TRBJ1-5